This record looks at one T cell receptor beta chain sequence and its context. No antigen is known for it. Sequencing libraries for TCR beta were prepared with iRepertoire HTBI primers and Arm-PCR of CDR3 regions. TCRdb reanalysed the multiplex PCR reads using MiXCR and keeps one entry per CDR3 protein. Among about 530,000 distinct CDR3 sequences listed, around 15% were seen once. The sample belongs to a study of regulatory T cells in long-lasting Graves disease. Study findings and constraints: Newly diagnosed disease favored TRBV20-1 and TRBJ2-1 over persistent disease.

The time point is: newly diagnosed GD, antithyroid drugs for less than 3 months. The TCR library was made from RNA that had been extracted from PBMCs in TRIzol. American Thyroid Association guidelines were used to diagnose Graves' disease. V lost 4 bases and J lost 2; bases outside the gene matches: 7. The CDR3 has 16 residues. Germline V gives CDR1 SGHDN, CDR2 FVKESK. These records were also assigned to another study, of T cells in Graves' hyperthyroidism and ophthalmopathy. This second report adds: Primed by the HTBI set, a first-round RT-PCR was run on the TCR CDR3.

This rearrangement joins TRBV14 to TRBJ1-3; 8 bases match TRBD1. This receptor was obtained from a woman aged 35 to 59 with Graves disease. The sequencing used peripheral blood mononuclear cells (PBMCs), collected at new diagnosis, from a patient treated with antithyroid drugs. CDR3 protein: CASSPRQGLAGNTIYF. The CDR3 DNA reads TGTGCCAGCAGCCCCAGACAGGGGTTAGCTGGAAACACCATATATTTT.